This T cell receptor (beta chain) is drawn from a study of Graves' ophthalmopathy and Graves' hyperthyroidism. Broader study findings: Most thyroid clonotypes expanded beyond 0.001 frequency were also found in blood. Sensitivity of under 71% and specificity of about 72% were achieved by the model that predicted ophthalmopathy progression.

For repertoire sequencing, the TCR beta CDR3 regions were amplified from RNA transcripts. First-round RT-PCR employed HTBI primers, with a second-round multiplex PCR after it. TCRdb itself ran the multiplex PCR reads through MiXCR, one entry per CDR3 protein. This sample carries hundreds of thousands of distinct CDR3 sequences, over 40% of them seen once, and the ten largest clones take around 3%. This clonotype has ten or more counts. Its target is not known. V was shortened by 5 bases and J by 6 bases, with 13 bases between the two germline ends. CDR3 size: 13 residues. Exclusion criteria comprised other autoimmune diseases, uncontrolled infections, pregnancy or lactation in patients.

The chain is built from TRBV12-3 or TRBV12-4 and TRBJ1-1; D is possibly TRBD1 (5 bases). This receptor was obtained from an adult man with Graves' ophthalmopathy. The material sequenced was peripheral blood. The CDR3 DNA follows: TGTGCCAGCAGTCCCCTGTGGGGGGCTGAAGCTTTCTTT. Translation gives CASSPLWGAEAFF.